This passage covers 23 T cell receptor beta chains from one sample sequenced in a study of blood T cell repertoires in COVID-19 (TCRdb year 2020). The receptor library was made with the immunoSEQ multiplex PCR assay. What TCRdb holds here is the immuneACCESS table cut down to in-frame rearrangements. Part of the clones is not present; checked against another copy, under half of the missing clones reflect an unresolved V gene, and the others are unexplained. This sample lists fewer than 700,000 clones; roughly nine tenths were detected once. The ten largest clones add up to around 7.8% of the sample. Sequenced: peripheral blood. These receptors were obtained from a woman aged 50 to 60 with COVID-19, enrolled during active disease.

This rearrangement joins TRBV5-5 to TRBJ1-2, with TRBD1 matching 10 bases. In germline, CDR1 is SGHKS, CDR2 YYEKEE (reference sequence). The J segment lost 8 bases and the V segment lost 6 bases, leaving 10 bases of the junction unmatched. The CDR3 totals 14 residues. Here the CDR3 reads CASTTGGDWKGYTF. CDR3 bases: TGTGCCAGCACGACAGGGGGCGATTGGAAGGGCTACACCTTC.

The chain combines TRBV3-1 (or the pseudogene TRBV3-2) with TRBJ2-5, with 9 nucleotides matching TRBD1. Germline V gene sequence: CDR1 LGHDT, CDR2 YNNKEL (reference sequence). The CDR3 extends over 16 amino acids. The junction had 8 bases not matched to a gene; V was cut back by 2 bases and J by 4 bases. The CDR3, as DNA: TGTGCCAGCAGCCAATGGGGGACAGGGAGGGGAGAGACCCAGTACTTC. Translated, it gives CASSQWGTGRGETQYF.

The chain uses TRBV7-9 and TRBJ2-2, with D possibly being TRBD2 (6 bases). This CDR3 is 14 amino acids long. Germline V gives CDR1 SEHNR, CDR2 FQNEAQ (reference sequence). The V end lost 1 base, the J end lost 7 bases, and 10 bases lay between the germline ends. The CDR3 nucleotides read TGTGCCAGCAGCTTAGGGAGGGTAAACGGGGAGCTGTTTTTT. It specifies CASSLGRVNGELFF.

A remark on this clone: This CDR3 is also generated by other DNA sequences in the sample. The genes are TRBV6-5 and TRBJ2-5; 7 nucleotides agree with TRBD1. Germline values: CDR1 MNHEY, CDR2 SVGAGI. V shed 6 bases, J shed 5 bases, and the junction held 9 bases outside the gene matches. The CDR3 consists of 14 residues. The CDR3 region has the DNA TGTGCCAGCAGCCTTCGAGGGGGCCGGGAGACCCAGTACTTC. Encoded protein: CASSLRGGRETQYF.

The chain employs TRBV5-1 and TRBJ2-2; possibly TRBD1 for D (6 bases). This CDR3 region has 15 residues. V was pared by 0 bases and J by 3 bases, with 9 bases between. Germline CDR1 and CDR2: SGHRS and YFSETQ. This CDR3 is CASSLGAGDTGELFF. DNA for the CDR3: TGCGCCAGCAGCTTGGGGGCAGGGGACACCGGGGAGCTGTTTTTT.

The CDR3 loop is CASSQDTGRNYGYTF. The CDR3 nucleotides read TGTGCCAGCAGCCAAGACACAGGCAGGAACTATGGCTACACCTTC. The chain has TRBV3-1 (or the pseudogene TRBV3-2) and TRBJ1-2; D might be TRBD1 (5 bases). The ends were cut back, 0 bases at V and 2 bases at J, with 10 bases in the middle. The V gene's germline CDR1 is LGHDT and CDR2 YNNKEL (reference sequence). This CDR3 region has 15 residues.

V gene TRBV27 combines with J gene TRBJ1-5, with a weak D call TRBD1 (5 bases). Trimming left V 5 bases short and J 6 bases short, with 14 bases between. CDR3 length: 14 residues. CDR1 MNHEY and CDR2 SMNVEV come from the germline V gene (reference sequence). CDR3 residues: CASSTPGSTQPQHF. The CDR3, as DNA: TGTGCCAGCAGTACCCCAGGGTCTACTCAGCCCCAGCATTTT.

The chain recombines TRBV4-1 with TRBJ2-3, with D possibly being TRBD2 (6 bases). This CDR3 contains 12 residues. Germline loops: CDR1 MGHRA, CDR2 YSYEKL. Trimming shortened V by 6 bases and J by 4 bases, and 8 bases separated the two germline ends. CDR3 nucleotides: TGCGCCAGCAGGGGAGGCGCAGATACGCAGTATTTT. This gives the protein CASRGGADTQYF.

This chain uses TRBV6-5 with TRBJ1-2; 9 bases match TRBD1. Trimming removed 4 bases from V and 0 bases from J; junction bases left unmatched: 3. The germline gives CDR1 MNHEY, CDR2 SVGAGI. The CDR3 extends over 15 amino acids. The CDR3 is CASSLQGASNYGYTF. Written as DNA, the CDR3 is TGTGCCAGCAGTTTACAGGGGGCGTCTAACTATGGCTACACCTTC.

The genes are TRBV3-1 (or the pseudogene TRBV3-2) and TRBJ2-1; TRBD1 matches at 12 bases. Germline-derived CDR1 and CDR2 are LGHDT and YNNKEL (reference sequence). V was clipped by 3 bases and J by 3 bases; unmatched bases: 6. This CDR3 comprises 17 residues. Here the CDR3 DNA reads TGTGCCAGCAGCCAGACCCGGGACAGGGGGCTCTACAATGAGCAGTTCTTC. Protein sequence: CASSQTRDRGLYNEQFF.

CDR3 region: CASSLDGSPLHF. CDR3 DNA sequence: TGTGCCAGCAGCTTAGACGGGTCACCCCTCCACTTT. V usage is TRBV7-9 and J usage is TRBJ1-6; unclear D gene. The germline V gene has CDR1 SEHNR and CDR2 FQNEAQ (reference sequence). V dropped 1 base and J dropped 10 bases, with 5 bases sitting between them. The CDR3 loop spans 12 amino acids. The full variable domain, with the rest looked up from reference TRBV7-9 and TRBJ1-6, is DTGVSQNPRHKITKRGQNVTFRCDPISEHNRLYWYRQTLGQGPEFLTYFQNEAQLEKSRLLSDRFSAERPKGSFSTLEIQRTEQGDSAMYLCASSLDGSPLHFGNGTRLTVT.

The gene calls are TRBV2 and TRBJ1-4; D unresolved. The V gene lost 1 base and the J gene lost 15 bases, with 15 bases spanning the gap. CDR3 length equals 13 residues. CDR1 and CDR2 (germline): SNHLY, FYNNEI. CDR3 nucleotide sequence: TGTGCCAGCAGTGAAGAGAGGAGACGGGAGATGTTTTTT. This sequence encodes CASSEERRREMFF.

The CDR3: CASRSSRDRVYEQYF. DNA for the CDR3: TGTGCAAGTCGCTCCAGCCGGGACAGGGTCTACGAGCAGTACTTC. The chain couples TRBV12-2 to TRBJ2-7; no check of the table's D call, TRBD1, against the DNA was made. TRBV12-2 constitutes a pseudogene. The CDR3 covers 15 residues.

The V and J genes are TRBV6-5 and TRBJ1-2; the match to TRBD1 covers 11 bases. With 6 bases clipped from V and 8 bases from J, the junction kept 8 bases outside the gene matches. The CDR3 has 14 residues. CDR1 MNHEY and CDR2 SVGAGI come from the germline V gene. CDR3 sequence: CASSNGQGAKGYTF. CDR3 nucleotide sequence: TGTGCCAGCAGCAACGGACAGGGGGCAAAGGGCTACACCTTC.

The CDR3 sequence is CASSLEDRRVSGLHF. For the CDR3, the DNA is TGCGCCAGCAGCTTGGAGGACAGGAGGGTATCGGGCCTCCACTTT. The V and J genes are TRBV5-1 and TRBJ1-6; the match to TRBD1 covers 7 bases. V shed 0 bases and J 15 bases; nucleotides not matched to a gene: 12. The CDR3 sequence is 15 residues long. Germline assignment: CDR1 SGHRS and CDR2 YFSETQ. The full variable domain, in which reference TRBV5-1 and TRBJ1-6 provide the parts outside the CDR3, is KAGVTQTPRYLIKTRGQQVTLSCSPISGHRSVSWYQQTPGQGLQFLFEYFSETQRNKGNFPGRFSGRQFSNSRSEMNVSTLELGDSALYLCASSLEDRRVSGLHFGNGTRLTVT.

The CDR3 region is CASGLIGAADTQYF. The CDR3 DNA is TGTGCTAGTGGTTTGATAGGGGCTGCAGATACGCAGTATTTT. The chain employs TRBV12-5 and TRBJ2-3; TRBD1 might be the D (5 bases). CDR3 length: 14 residues. The germline V gene encodes CDR1 LGHNT and CDR2 FRNRAP. V was trimmed by 2 bases and J by 4 bases, leaving 10 bases between them. The variable domain in full, with the rest retrieved from reference TRBV12-5 and TRBJ2-3, is DARVTQTPRHKVTEMGQEVTMRCQPILGHNTVFWYRQTMMQGLELLAYFRNRAPLDDSGMPKDRFSAEMPDATLATLKIQPSEPRDSAVYFCASGLIGAADTQYFGPGTRLTVL.

The chain employs TRBV28 and TRBJ2-6; 9 bases align to TRBD1. Trimming took 3 bases from V and 6 from J; bases not matched to a gene: 15. Looked up from germline, CDR1 is MDHEN and CDR2 is SYDVKM. The CDR3 has 19 residues. This CDR3 reads CASSFWPGQGVIKANVLTF. The DNA for the CDR3 is TGTGCCAGCAGTTTTTGGCCGGGACAGGGTGTAATAAAGGCCAACGTCCTGACTTTC.

The rearrangement links TRBV5-6 to TRBJ2-1; tentatively, D is TRBD2 (6 bases). The CDR3 is 15 amino acids. The V end lost 0 bases, the J end lost 1 base, and 8 bases lay between the germline ends. In germline, CDR1 is SGHDT, CDR2 YYEEEE. CDR3 sequence (DNA): TGTGCCAGCAGCTTGGGACTAGGGTCCTACAATGAGCAGTTCTTC. As protein: CASSLGLGSYNEQFF.

The chain links TRBV28 to TRBJ1-1; no definite D call. The CDR3 runs 14 residues. Germline CDR1 is MDHEN and CDR2 is SYDVKM. The V end was cut by 6 bases, the J end by 8 bases, with 19 bases between. CDR3 bases: TGTGCCAGCAGCCGAGGTGGTGACCTTGACGAAGCTTTCTTT. This translates into CASSRGGDLDEAFF.

The chain recombines TRBV5-4 with TRBJ2-1; the match to TRBD2 covers 7 bases. CDR1 is SGHNT, CDR2 YYREEE, per germline (reference sequence). Losses at the gene ends were 4 bases for V and 3 bases for J; bases not matched to a gene: 10. The CDR3 loop spans 16 amino acids. The CDR3 reads CASSSPRGTYYNEQFF. For the CDR3, the DNA is TGTGCCAGCAGCAGCCCGCGGGGGACGTACTACAATGAGCAGTTCTTC.

On this clone: This sample also contains other DNA sequences that code for the same CDR3. The chain combines TRBV2 with TRBJ1-4; D gene unclear. The CDR3 totals 14 residues. The V end lost 6 bases, the J end lost 0 bases, and 8 bases lay between the germline ends. CDR1 and CDR2 from the germline V gene are SNHLY and FYNNEI. The CDR3 DNA reads as TGTGCCAGCAGGGTACAGTCAACTAATGAAAAACTGTTTTTT. This gives the protein CASRVQSTNEKLFF.

The chain has TRBV7-9 and TRBJ1-1; perhaps TRBD1 as D (5 bases). The CDR3 loop spans 14 amino acids. The ends were cut back, 7 bases at V and 0 bases at J, with 12 bases in the middle. Germline lookup yields CDR1 SEHNR and CDR2 FQNEAQ (reference sequence). This CDR3 is CASTRTGVNTEAFF. The CDR3 nucleotides read TGTGCCAGCACTCGTACGGGGGTGAACACTGAAGCTTTCTTT. Combining the CDR3 with reference TRBV7-9 and TRBJ1-1 gives the whole variable domain DTGVSQNPRHKITKRGQNVTFRCDPISEHNRLYWYRQTLGQGPEFLTYFQNEAQLEKSRLLSDRFSAERPKGSFSTLEIQRTEQGDSAMYLCASTRTGVNTEAFFGQGTRLTVV.

This clone was seen more than once but under ten times. The chain has TRBV4-1 and TRBJ1-2; D not resolved. CDR1 and CDR2 from the germline V gene are MGHRA and YSYEKL. The V end lost 0 bases, the J end lost 8 bases, and 13 bases lay between the germline ends. The CDR3 is made up of 14 amino acids. The CDR3 DNA is TGCGCCAGCAGCCAAGATTGGGGAGCGGGGGGCTACACCTTC. Translated, it gives CASSQDWGAGGYTF.